This TCR beta chain originates from a study of blood T cell repertoires in COVID-19. As for the study in general: The United States, Italy and Spain were the sources of the acute and convalescent COVID-19 samples.

From germline, CDR1 is SGHNT and CDR2 YYREEE (reference sequence). The CDR3 totals 16 residues. The V segment lost 4 bases and the J segment 1 base; nucleotides outside the gene matches: 9. Generated by immunoSEQ multiplex PCR, the TCRdb table keeps only in-frame clones and is missing some. The sample includes about 350,000 clones, about 90% of them seen just once. Recruitment covered 25 or so US areas and drew participants whose ages spanned roughly 18 to 95 years. Clinical histories supplied by participants themselves formed the basis of cohort assignment. The study counted Cohort 3 donors as recovered given two negative PCRs, clearance, or symptom resolution.

This chain links TRBV5-4 with TRBJ2-3, with 7 bases that match TRBD2. This receptor was identified in a woman aged 25 to 39 who had recovered from COVID-19. Sequencing was performed on PBMCs or T cells enriched from blood (not recorded which). CDR3 sequence: CASSENGGMGTDTQYF. The CDR3 DNA reads as TGTGCCAGCAGCGAAAACGGGGGGATGGGCACAGATACGCAGTATTTT.